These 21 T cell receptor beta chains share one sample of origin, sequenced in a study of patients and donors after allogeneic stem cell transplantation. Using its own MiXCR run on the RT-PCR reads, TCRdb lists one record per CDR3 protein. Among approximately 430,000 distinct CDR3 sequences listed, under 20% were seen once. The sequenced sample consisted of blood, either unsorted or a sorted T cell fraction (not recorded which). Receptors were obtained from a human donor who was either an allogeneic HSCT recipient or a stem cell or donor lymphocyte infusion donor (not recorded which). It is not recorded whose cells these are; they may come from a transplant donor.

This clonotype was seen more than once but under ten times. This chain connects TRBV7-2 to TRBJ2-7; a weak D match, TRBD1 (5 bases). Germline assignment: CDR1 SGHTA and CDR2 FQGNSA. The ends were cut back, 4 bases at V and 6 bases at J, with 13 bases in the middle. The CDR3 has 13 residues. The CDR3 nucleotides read TGTGCCAGCAGCTACACCAGGGTTAGCGAGCAGTACTTC. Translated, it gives CASSYTRVSEQYF.

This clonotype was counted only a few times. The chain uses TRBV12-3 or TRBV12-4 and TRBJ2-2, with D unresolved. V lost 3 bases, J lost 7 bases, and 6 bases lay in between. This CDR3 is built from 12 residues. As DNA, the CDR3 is TGTGCCAGCAGTTTTTATGGCGGGGAGCTGTTTTTT. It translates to CASSFYGGELFF.

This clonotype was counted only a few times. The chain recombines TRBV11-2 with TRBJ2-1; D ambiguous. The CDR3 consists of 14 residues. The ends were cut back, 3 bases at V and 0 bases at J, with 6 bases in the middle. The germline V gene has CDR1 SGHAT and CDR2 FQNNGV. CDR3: CASSFRDSYNEQFF. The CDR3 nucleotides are TGTGCCAGCAGCTTCCGTGACTCCTACAATGAGCAGTTCTTC. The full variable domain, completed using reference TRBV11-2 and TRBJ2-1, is EAGVAQSPRYKIIEKRQSVAFWCNPISGHATLYWYQQILGQGPKLLIQFQNNGVVDDSQLPKDRFSAERLKGVDSTLKIQPAKLEDSAVYLCASSFRDSYNEQFFGPGTRLTVL.

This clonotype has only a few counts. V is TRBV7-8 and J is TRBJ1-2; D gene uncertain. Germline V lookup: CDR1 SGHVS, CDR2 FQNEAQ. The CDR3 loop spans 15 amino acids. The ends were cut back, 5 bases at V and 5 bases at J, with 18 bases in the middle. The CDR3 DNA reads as TGTGCCAGCAGCCATCGGACCGAAACGCAATATGGCTACACCTTC. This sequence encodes CASSHRTETQYGYTF.

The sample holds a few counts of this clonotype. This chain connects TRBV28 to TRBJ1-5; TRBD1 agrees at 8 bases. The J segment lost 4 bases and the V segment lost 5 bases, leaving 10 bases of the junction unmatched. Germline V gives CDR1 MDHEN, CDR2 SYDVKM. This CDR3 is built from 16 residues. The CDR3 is CASSRGTGQDNQPQHF. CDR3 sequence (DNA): TGTGCCAGCAGTCGCGGTACGGGACAGGATAATCAGCCCCAGCATTTT.

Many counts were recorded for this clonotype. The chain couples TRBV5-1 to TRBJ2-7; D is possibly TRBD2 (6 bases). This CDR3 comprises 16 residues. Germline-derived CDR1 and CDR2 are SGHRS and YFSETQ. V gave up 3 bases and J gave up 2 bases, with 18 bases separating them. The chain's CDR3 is CASSSGLAPNTYEQYF. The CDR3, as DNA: TGCGCCAGCAGCTCCGGGCTAGCGCCTAATACCTACGAGCAGTACTTC.

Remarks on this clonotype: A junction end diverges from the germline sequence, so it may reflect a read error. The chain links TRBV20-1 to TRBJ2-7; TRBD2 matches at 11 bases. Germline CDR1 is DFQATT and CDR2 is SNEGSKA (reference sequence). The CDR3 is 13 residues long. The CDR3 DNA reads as TGCAGTGTTAGACTAGCGGGAAGGTACGAGCAGTACTTC. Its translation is CSVRLAGRYEQYF.

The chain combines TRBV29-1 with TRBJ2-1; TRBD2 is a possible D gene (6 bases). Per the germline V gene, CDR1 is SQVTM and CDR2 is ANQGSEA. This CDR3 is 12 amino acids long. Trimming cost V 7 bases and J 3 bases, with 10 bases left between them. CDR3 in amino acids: CSGSRDYNEQFF. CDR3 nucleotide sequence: TGCAGCGGTTCGCGGGACTACAATGAGCAGTTCTTC.

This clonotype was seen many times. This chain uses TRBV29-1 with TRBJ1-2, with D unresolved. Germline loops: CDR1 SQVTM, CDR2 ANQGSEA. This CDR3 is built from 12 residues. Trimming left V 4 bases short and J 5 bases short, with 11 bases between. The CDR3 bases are TGCAGCGTTGTACAAGGGCGATATGGCTACACCTTC. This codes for CSVVQGRYGYTF.

CDR3 residues: CASRIAGRSQETQYF. The CDR3 region has the DNA TGCGCCAGCAGAATAGCGGGAAGATCCCAAGAGACCCAGTACTTC. The chain is built from TRBV5-1 and TRBJ2-5; 8 bases fit TRBD2. Germline assignment: CDR1 SGHRS and CDR2 YFSETQ. Trimming at V came to 5 bases and at J to 1 base, leaving 7 bases not matched to a gene. The CDR3 has 15 residues. The full variable domain, its missing parts supplied by reference TRBV5-1 and TRBJ2-5, is KAGVTQTPRYLIKTRGQQVTLSCSPISGHRSVSWYQQTPGQGLQFLFEYFSETQRNKGNFPGRFSGRQFSNSRSEMNVSTLELGDSALYLCASRIAGRSQETQYFGPGTRLLVL.

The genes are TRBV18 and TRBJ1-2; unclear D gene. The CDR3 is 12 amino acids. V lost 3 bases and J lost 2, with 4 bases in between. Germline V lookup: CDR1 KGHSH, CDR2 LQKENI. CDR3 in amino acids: CASSPQNYGYTF. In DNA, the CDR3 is TGTGCCAGCTCACCCCAGAACTATGGCTACACCTTC.

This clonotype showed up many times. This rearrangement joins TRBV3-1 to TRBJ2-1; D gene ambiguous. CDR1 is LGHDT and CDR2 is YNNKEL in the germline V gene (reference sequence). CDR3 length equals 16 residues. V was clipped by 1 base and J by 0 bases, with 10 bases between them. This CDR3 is CASSQGGRPSYNEQFF. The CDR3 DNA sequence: TGTGCCAGCAGCCAAGGTGGGCGACCCTCCTACAATGAGCAGTTCTTC.

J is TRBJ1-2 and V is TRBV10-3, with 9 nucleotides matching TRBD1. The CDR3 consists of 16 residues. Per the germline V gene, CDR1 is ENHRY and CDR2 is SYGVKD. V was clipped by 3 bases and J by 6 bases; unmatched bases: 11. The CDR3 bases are TGTGCCATCAGTGAATCAACAACAGGGGGCCTGAATGGCTACACCTTC. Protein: CAISESTTGGLNGYTF.

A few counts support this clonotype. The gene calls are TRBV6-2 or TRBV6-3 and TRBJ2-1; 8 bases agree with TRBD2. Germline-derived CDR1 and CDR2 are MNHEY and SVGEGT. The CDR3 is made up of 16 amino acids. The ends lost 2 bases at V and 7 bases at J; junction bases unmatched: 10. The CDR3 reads CASSYGGGFRLNEQFF. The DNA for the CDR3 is TGTGCCAGCAGTTACGGCGGGGGGTTCCGTCTGAATGAGCAGTTCTTC.

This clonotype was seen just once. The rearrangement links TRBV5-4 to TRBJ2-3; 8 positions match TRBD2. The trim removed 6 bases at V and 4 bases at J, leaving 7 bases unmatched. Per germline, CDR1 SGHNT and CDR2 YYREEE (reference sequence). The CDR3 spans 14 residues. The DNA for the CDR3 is TGTGCCAGCAAAACCGGACTAGCTTCAGATACGCAGTATTTT. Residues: CASKTGLASDTQYF.

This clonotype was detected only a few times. CDR3 in DNA: TGTGCCAGCAGCAACGATGACAGTCTCAATCAGCCCCAGCATTTT. This translates into CASSNDDSLNQPQHF. The V call is TRBV21-1, the J call TRBJ1-5; the table gives TRBD1 as D, unverified against the DNA. TRBV21-1 has pseudogene status. The CDR3 spans 15 residues.

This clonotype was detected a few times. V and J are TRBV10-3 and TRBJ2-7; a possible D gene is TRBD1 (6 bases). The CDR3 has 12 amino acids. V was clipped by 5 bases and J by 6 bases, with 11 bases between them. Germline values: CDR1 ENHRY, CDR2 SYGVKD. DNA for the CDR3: TGTGCCATCAGTATGTACAGGGTCGAGCAGTACTTC. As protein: CAISMYRVEQYF.

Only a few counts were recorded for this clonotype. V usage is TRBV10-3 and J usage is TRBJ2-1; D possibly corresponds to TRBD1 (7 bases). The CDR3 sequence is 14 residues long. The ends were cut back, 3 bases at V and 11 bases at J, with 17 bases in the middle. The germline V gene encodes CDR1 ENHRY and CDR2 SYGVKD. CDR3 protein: CAISDGGGLSQQFF. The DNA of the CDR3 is TGTGCCATCAGTGATGGAGGGGGCCTCAGTCAGCAGTTCTTC.

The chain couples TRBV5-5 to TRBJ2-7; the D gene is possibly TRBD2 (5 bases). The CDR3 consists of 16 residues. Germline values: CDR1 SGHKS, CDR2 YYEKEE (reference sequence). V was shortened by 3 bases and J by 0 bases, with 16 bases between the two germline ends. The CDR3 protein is CASSWTVTAFSYEQYF. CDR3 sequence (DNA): TGTGCCAGCAGCTGGACTGTGACGGCCTTCTCCTACGAGCAGTACTTC. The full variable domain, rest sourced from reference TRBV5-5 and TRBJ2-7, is DAGVTQSPTHLIKTRGQQVTLRCSPISGHKSVSWYQQVLGQGPQFIFQYYEKEERGRGNFPDRFSARQFPNYSSELNVNALLLGDSALYLCASSWTVTAFSYEQYFGPGTRLTVT.

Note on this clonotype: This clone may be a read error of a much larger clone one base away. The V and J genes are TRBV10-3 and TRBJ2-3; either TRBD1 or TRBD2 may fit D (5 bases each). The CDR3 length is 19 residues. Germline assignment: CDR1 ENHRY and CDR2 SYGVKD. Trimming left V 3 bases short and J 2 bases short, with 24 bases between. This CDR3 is CAISDPGMRRTWFTDTQYF. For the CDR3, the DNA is TGTGCCATCAGTGATCCCGGGATGAGGAGGACATGGTTCACAGATACGCAGTATTTT.

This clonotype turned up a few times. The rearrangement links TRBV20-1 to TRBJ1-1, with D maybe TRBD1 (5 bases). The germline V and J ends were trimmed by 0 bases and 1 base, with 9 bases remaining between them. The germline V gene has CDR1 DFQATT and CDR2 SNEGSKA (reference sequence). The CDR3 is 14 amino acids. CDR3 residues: CSAREGTRNTEAFF. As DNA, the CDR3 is TGCAGTGCTAGAGAAGGGACGAGGAACACTGAAGCTTTCTTT.